This entry lists 7 T cell receptor beta chains sequenced from one sample in a study of beta chain features in type 1 diabetes. Study-wide results and limits: In all four CD4+ subsets, TCRB CDR3 length was significantly, moderately reduced in type 1 diabetes.

The antigens these receptors bind are not known. The study reverse transcribed the entire isolated RNA, so it sequenced expressed TCRB transcripts. Here immunoSEQ multiplex PCR was the method, and the copy in TCRdb shows in-frame clones only, minus some. The table shows 600,000 or so clones, with under 15% occurring only once. Sequencing was carried out using naive CD4+ T cells from blood. The receptors here all came from a man aged 25 to 40 with type 1 diabetes.

This clone has a count of ten or more. The genes are TRBV15 and TRBJ2-1; tentative D call: TRBD2 (7 bases). The CDR3 consists of 16 residues. From germline, CDR1 is LNHNV and CDR2 YYDKDF (reference sequence). Trimming pared 6 bases from V and 2 bases from J, leaving 17 bases between. The CDR3 is CATRSGGQLAYNEQFF. The CDR3 coding sequence is TGTGCCACCAGATCCGGGGGGCAGCTGGCCTACAATGAGCAGTTCTTC.

This clone was counted between two and nine times. The chain is built from TRBV25-1 and TRBJ1-4; D not resolved. Trimming cost V 7 bases and J 0 bases, with 9 bases left between them. Germline V gene lookup returns CDR1 MGHDK and CDR2 SYGVNS. There are 14 residues in the CDR3. The CDR3 spells CASNADTTNEKLFF. The CDR3 DNA reads TGTGCCAGCAACGCAGACACAACTAATGAAAAACTGTTTTTT. The whole variable domain, remainder taken from reference TRBV25-1 and TRBJ1-4, is EADIYQTPRYLVIGTGKKITLECSQTMGHDKMYWYQQDPGMELHLIHYSYGVNSTEKGDLSSESTVSRIRTEHFPLTLESARPSHTSQYLCASNADTTNEKLFFGSGTQLSVL.

This clone was recorded a few times. The DNA for the CDR3 is TGTGCCAGCGCCTCCCGACTAGGAGTTCAGGATACGCAGTATTTT. Residues: CASASRLGVQDTQYF. The V call is TRBV7-6, the J call TRBJ2-3, with TRBD2 as a possible D gene (6 bases). This CDR3 region has 15 residues. The V end lost 8 bases, the J end lost 6 bases, and 21 bases lay between the germline ends. The germline V gene encodes CDR1 SGHVS and CDR2 FNYEAQ.

The CDR3 sequence: CASSSRTAPYEQYF. In DNA, the CDR3 is TGTGCCAGCAGCTCCCGGACAGCACCCTACGAGCAGTACTTC. The V and J genes are TRBV5-4 and TRBJ2-7; tentative D call: TRBD1 (6 bases). The V end lost 3 bases, the J end lost 2 bases, and 12 bases lay between the germline ends. Looked up from germline, CDR1 is SGHNT and CDR2 is YYREEE (reference sequence). CDR3 length: 14 residues. Drawing the rest from reference TRBV5-4 and TRBJ2-7, the complete variable domain is ETGVTQSPTHLIKTRGQQVTLRCSSQSGHNTVSWYQQALGQGPQFIFQYYREEENGRGNFPPRFSGLQFPNYSSELNVNALELDDSALYLCASSSRTAPYEQYFGPGTRLTVT.

This rearrangement joins TRBV27 to TRBJ2-3; a possible D gene is TRBD2 (5 bases). Germline loops: CDR1 MNHEY, CDR2 SMNVEV (reference sequence). This CDR3 has 12 amino acids. Trimming took 3 bases from V and 8 from J, leaving 9 bases between them. CDR3 region: CASSFPEGTQYF. As DNA, the CDR3 is TGTGCCAGCAGTTTCCCAGAGGGTACGCAGTATTTT.

This clone occurred a few times. The rearrangement uses TRBV7-2 and TRBJ2-4, with a tentative D call TRBD1 (6 bases). V lost 5 bases to trimming and J lost 5 bases, with 10 bases between them. The length of the CDR3 is 13 residues. CDR1 and CDR2 from the germline V gene are SGHTA and FQGNSA. Here the CDR3 reads CASSPDRENIQYF. The CDR3 DNA reads as TGTGCCAGCAGCCCGGACAGAGAAAACATTCAGTACTTC.

In DNA, the CDR3 is TGTGCCAGCTGTCCACACATGAACACTGAAGCTTTCTTT. It encodes CASCPHMNTEAFF. The rearrangement uses TRBV7-2 and TRBJ1-1; D ambiguous. The CDR3 is 13 amino acids. In germline, CDR1 is SGHTA, CDR2 FQGNSA. V was shortened by 8 bases and J by 0 bases, with 10 bases between the two germline ends.